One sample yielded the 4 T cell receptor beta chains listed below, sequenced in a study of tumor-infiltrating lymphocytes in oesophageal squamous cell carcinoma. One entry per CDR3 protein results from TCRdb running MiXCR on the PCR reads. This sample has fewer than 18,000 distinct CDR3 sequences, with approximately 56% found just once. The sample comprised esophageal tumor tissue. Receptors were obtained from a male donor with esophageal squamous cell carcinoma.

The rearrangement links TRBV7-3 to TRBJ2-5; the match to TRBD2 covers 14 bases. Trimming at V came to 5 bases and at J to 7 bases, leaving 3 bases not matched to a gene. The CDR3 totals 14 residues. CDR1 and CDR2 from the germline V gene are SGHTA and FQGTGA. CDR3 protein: CASSRLAGGGTQYF. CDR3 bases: TGTGCCAGCAGCCGACTAGCGGGAGGGGGGACCCAGTACTTC. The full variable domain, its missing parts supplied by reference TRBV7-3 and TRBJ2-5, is GAGVSQTPSNKVTEKGKYVELRCDPISGHTALYWYRQSLGQGPEFLIYFQGTGAADDSGLPNDRFFAVRPEGSVSTLKIQRTERGDSAVYLCASSRLAGGGTQYFGPGTRLLVL.

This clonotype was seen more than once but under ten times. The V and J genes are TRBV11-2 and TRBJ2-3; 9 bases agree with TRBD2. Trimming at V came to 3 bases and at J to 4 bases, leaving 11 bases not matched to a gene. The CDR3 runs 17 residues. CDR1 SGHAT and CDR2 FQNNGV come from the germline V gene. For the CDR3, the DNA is TGTGCCAGCAGCTTCCGTGGCGGGAGGGGGAACGCAGATACGCAGTATTTT. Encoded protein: CASSFRGGRGNADTQYF.

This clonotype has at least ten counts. CDR3 in DNA: TGTGCCAGCAGCTCCAAGACGACAGGGGAAAAACTGTTTTTT. Amino acid sequence: CASSSKTTGEKLFF. The chain recombines TRBV11-2 with TRBJ1-4, with 7 bases fitting TRBD1. The CDR3 is 14 residues long. Per the germline V gene, CDR1 is SGHAT and CDR2 is FQNNGV. Unmatched junction bases numbered 7, after V lost 4 bases and J lost 8 bases.

CDR3 loop: CATGQGNTEAFF. DNA for the CDR3: TGTGCCACCGGACAGGGGAACACTGAAGCTTTCTTT. This sequence joins TRBV6-2 or TRBV6-3 and TRBJ1-1; 8 bases agree with TRBD1. Germline lookup yields CDR1 MNHEY and CDR2 SVGEGT. The CDR3 has 12 amino acids. Trimming cost V 10 bases and J 1 base; bases outside gene matches: 2.